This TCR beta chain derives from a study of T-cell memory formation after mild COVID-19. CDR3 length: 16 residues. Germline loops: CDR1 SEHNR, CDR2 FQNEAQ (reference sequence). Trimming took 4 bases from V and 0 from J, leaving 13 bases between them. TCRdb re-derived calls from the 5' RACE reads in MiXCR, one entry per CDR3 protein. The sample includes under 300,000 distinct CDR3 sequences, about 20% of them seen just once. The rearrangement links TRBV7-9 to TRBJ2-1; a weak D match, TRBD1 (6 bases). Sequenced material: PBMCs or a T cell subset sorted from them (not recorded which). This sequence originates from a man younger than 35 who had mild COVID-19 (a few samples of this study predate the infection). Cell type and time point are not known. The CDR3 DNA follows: TGTGCCAGCAGCTCCGACAGGTCCAGCTCCTACAATGAGCAGTTCTTC. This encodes CASSSDRSSSYNEQFF.